Presented here are 27 T cell receptor beta chains from one specimen sequenced in a study of T-cell reconstitution after alpha-beta-depleted transplantation in children. The TCRbeta library incorporated unique molecular identifiers. One entry per CDR3 protein results from TCRdb running MiXCR on the PCR reads. Seen here are 300,000 to 400,000 distinct CDR3 sequences, about a sixth observed once, and the top ten hold around 38%. The starting material was PBMCs, mostly from graft donor cells, obtained 360 days after TCRalphabeta/CD19-depleted stem cell transplant. The receptors stem from a male patient aged 2-15 years who had a stem cell transplant for acute lymphoblastic leukemia, so the T cells may come from the graft donor.

The chain couples TRBV12-3 or TRBV12-4 to TRBJ2-5; D is unresolved. This CDR3 comprises 14 residues. V shed 2 bases and J shed 1 base, with 8 bases lying between them. The CDR3 protein is CASSLKVLQETQYF. The CDR3 nucleotides read TGTGCCAGCAGTTTAAAGGTACTCCAAGAGACCCAGTACTTC.

V gene TRBV6-1 combines with J gene TRBJ2-7, with 7 bases that match TRBD2. V lost 7 bases to trimming and J lost 3 bases; unmatched junction nucleotides: 9. Looked up from germline, CDR1 is MNHNS and CDR2 is SASEGT. This CDR3 contains 14 residues. Written as DNA, the CDR3 is TGTGCCAGCACCCGAGCGGGATCCCTCTACGAGCAGTACTTC. Translating gives CASTRAGSLYEQYF.

V is TRBV4-1 and J is TRBJ2-3; D is uncertain. V lost 3 bases to trimming and J lost 2 bases, with 3 bases between them. The CDR3 totals 12 residues. CDR1 is MGHRA and CDR2 is YSYEKL in the germline V gene. In DNA, the CDR3 is TGCGCCAGCAGCCACCCCACAGATACGCAGTATTTT. This encodes CASSHPTDTQYF.

The rearrangement links TRBV4-1 to TRBJ2-2, with 7 bases lining up with TRBD2. The junction had 5 bases not matched to a gene; V was cut back by 0 bases and J by 7 bases. The CDR3 has 15 amino acids. CDR1 and CDR2 (germline): MGHRA, YSYEKL. CDR3 sequence: CASSQEAVAGGELFF. The CDR3 DNA is TGCGCCAGCAGCCAAGAGGCGGTAGCGGGCGGGGAGCTGTTTTTT.

The sample holds a few counts of this clonotype. J is TRBJ2-5 and V is TRBV18; no firm D call. Germline CDR1 KGHSH, CDR2 LQKENI. With 3 bases removed from V and 3 bases from J, the gap between germline ends came to 8 bases. CDR3 length equals 13 residues. CDR3 coding DNA: TGTGCCAGCTCACCGATAACAAAAGAGACCCAGTACTTC. This codes for CASSPITKETQYF.

To note about this clonotype: This may be a read error: a much more frequent sequence differs by one nucleotide. This rearrangement joins TRBV7-2 to TRBJ1-1; D gene unclear. The CDR3 has 13 amino acids. The germline gives CDR1 SGHTA, CDR2 FQGNSA. The CDR3 DNA is TGTGCCAGCAGCTCCGGCATGAACTCTGAAGCTTTCTTT. Protein sequence: CASSSGMNSEAFF.

This chain uses TRBV7-2 with TRBJ2-7, with D perhaps assigned TRBD1 or TRBD2 (5 bases each). This CDR3 has 15 residues. V gave up 2 bases and J gave up 7 bases, with 18 bases separating them. In germline, CDR1 is SGHTA, CDR2 FQGNSA. For the CDR3, the DNA is TGTGCCAGCAGCTTAATAAGAGGGGCGTACGGGGAGCAGTACTTC. Encoded protein: CASSLIRGAYGEQYF.

In its sample, this clonotype was seen a few times. This chain uses TRBV10-3 with TRBJ2-7; D may be TRBD1 (5 bases). The V gene lost 6 bases and the J gene lost 3 bases, with 9 bases spanning the gap. CDR3 length: 12 residues. Germline values: CDR1 ENHRY, CDR2 SYGVKD. CDR3 nucleotides: TGTGCCATCAGCAACAGGATCTACGAGCAGTACTTC. The encoded protein is CAISNRIYEQYF.

The rearrangement joins TRBV6-6 to TRBJ2-7, with TRBD1 matching 8 bases. From germline, CDR1 is MNHNY and CDR2 SVGAGI (reference sequence). V shed 8 bases and J 3 bases; nucleotides not matched to a gene: 12. The CDR3 extends over 15 amino acids. CDR3 loop: CASRFPGGKVYEQYF. CDR3 coding DNA: TGTGCCAGCCGGTTTCCAGGGGGCAAAGTCTACGAGCAGTACTTC.

The J gene is TRBJ2-5, the V gene TRBV4-3, with D perhaps given as TRBD1 or TRBD2 (5 bases each). V shed 0 bases and J shed 5 bases, with 13 bases lying between them. The germline V gene has CDR1 LGHNA and CDR2 YSLEER. This CDR3 spans 15 amino acids. The chain's CDR3 is CASSQDQGDSETQYF. The CDR3 region has the DNA TGCGCCAGCAGCCAAGATCAGGGAGACTCGGAGACCCAGTACTTC.

The genes are TRBV7-3 and TRBJ2-1; TRBD2 aligns across 9 bases. CDR1 is SGHTA and CDR2 is FQGTGA in the germline V gene. Germline trimming cut 3 bases from V and 1 base from J; bases unmatched to any gene: 4. This CDR3 has 16 residues. DNA for the CDR3: TGTGCCAGCAGCTTGGGGACTAGCCTTTCCTACAATGAGCAGTTCTTC. This codes for CASSLGTSLSYNEQFF.

This clonotype was seen a few times. This chain connects TRBV29-1 to TRBJ2-1, with unresolved D. The CDR3 extends over 10 amino acids. Per the germline V gene, CDR1 is SQVTM and CDR2 is ANQGSEA. V was cut by 0 bases and J by 10 bases, with 4 bases left in between. CDR3 amino acids: CSVEEGEQFF. The CDR3, as DNA: TGCAGCGTTGAAGAGGGGGAGCAGTTCTTC.

Comment on this clonotype: One end of the junction does not line up with germline, which may come from a read error. The chain uses TRBV4-2 and TRBJ2-3; D gene uncertain. Looked up from germline, CDR1 is LGHNA and CDR2 is YNFKEQ. This CDR3 is 15 amino acids long. The CDR3 DNA reads as TGTGCCAGCAGCGAAGACCCGCTTAGCACAGATACGCAGTATTTT. Translating it yields CASSEDPLSTDTQYF.

The chain links TRBV28 to TRBJ2-1; D may correspond to TRBD1 or TRBD2 (5 bases each). The V and J ends lost 7 bases and 8 bases respectively, with 15 bases between them. The CDR3 is 13 residues long. The germline CDR1 and CDR2 sequences are MDHEN and SYDVKM. As DNA, the CDR3 is TGTGCCAGCACCCCCGACGGGACCGATGAGCAGTTCTTC. It yields the protein CASTPDGTDEQFF.

This clonotype has only a few counts. The chain joins TRBV20-1 to TRBJ2-3; D ambiguous. V dropped 0 bases and J dropped 7 bases, with 11 bases sitting between them. The CDR3 contains 13 residues. Germline CDR1 DFQATT, CDR2 SNEGSKA (reference sequence). The CDR3: CSARDFLGYTQYF. The CDR3 coding sequence is TGCAGTGCTAGAGATTTTTTAGGCTATACGCAGTATTTT.

The chain links TRBV6-6 to TRBJ2-7; 7 bases map to TRBD1. J gave up 5 bases and V 4 bases, and 5 bases lay outside the gene matches. The CDR3 has 13 amino acids. Germline V gives CDR1 MNHNY, CDR2 SVGAGI (reference sequence). The CDR3 nucleotides are TGTGCCAGCAGTTCGACAGGGTCCCACGAGCAGTACTTC. It codes for CASSSTGSHEQYF.

This rearrangement joins TRBV9 to TRBJ2-6; D not certain. In germline, CDR1 is SGDLS, CDR2 YYNGEE. This CDR3 contains 14 residues. V was pared by 1 base and J by 2 bases, with 4 bases between. CDR3 sequence (DNA): TGTGCCAGCAGCGTATCCCCTGGGGCCAACGTCCTGACTTTC. Translated, it gives CASSVSPGANVLTF.

This sequence joins TRBV11-2 and TRBJ2-7, with a weak D call TRBD1 (6 bases). The CDR3 consists of 16 residues. The V gene's germline CDR1 is SGHAT and CDR2 FQNNGV. V lost 1 base, J lost 2 bases, and 15 bases lay in between. CDR3 sequence (DNA): TGTGCCAGCAGCTTAGGGAGAAGGACAGAGACCTACGAGCAGTACTTC. Protein: CASSLGRRTETYEQYF.

The chain joins TRBV12-3 or TRBV12-4 to TRBJ2-7; no definite D call. The CDR3 is 11 residues long. V was clipped by 7 bases and J by 6 bases, with 10 bases between them. The CDR3 DNA sequence: TGTGCCAGCACCCAATTGGGCGAGCAGTACTTC. Protein sequence: CASTQLGEQYF.

This clonotype has just a few counts. The chain links TRBV4-3 to TRBJ2-7; no clear D gene. Deletions cut 6 bases from V and 3 bases from J, with 18 bases between. Germline V CDR1 and CDR2: LGHNA, YSLEER. This CDR3 is built from 15 residues. The CDR3 DNA reads TGCGCCAGCAGTCCCGGACCCACGGGTTTCTACGAGCAGTACTTC. It is translated as CASSPGPTGFYEQYF.

This clonotype was counted between two and nine times. The chain joins TRBV15 to TRBJ2-1; 11 bases fit TRBD2. The CDR3 sequence is 17 residues long. The germline V gene has CDR1 LNHNV and CDR2 YYDKDF (reference sequence). V gave up 3 bases and J gave up 7 bases; unmatched junction bases: 11. CDR3 region: CATSRGFSGRALNEQFF. The CDR3, as DNA: TGTGCCACCAGCAGGGGATTTAGCGGGAGGGCTTTGAATGAGCAGTTCTTC.

This clonotype came up a few times. This chain links TRBV20-1 with TRBJ2-1; 14 bases map to TRBD2. V trimming: 6 bases; J trimming: 0 bases; junction bases outside the gene matches: 7. The CDR3 extends over 17 amino acids. Per the germline V gene, CDR1 is DFQATT and CDR2 is SNEGSKA (reference sequence). The CDR3 reads CSAGPGLAGASYNEQFF. Written as DNA, the CDR3 is TGCAGTGCGGGCCCGGGACTAGCGGGGGCCTCCTACAATGAGCAGTTCTTC.

About this clonotype itself: Possible read error: a much larger clone is one base away. The chain uses TRBV20-1 and TRBJ2-3; 10 nucleotides align to TRBD2. The CDR3 covers 16 residues. Germline CDR1 and CDR2: DFQATT and SNEGSKA (reference sequence). In nucleotides, the CDR3 is TGCAGAGCGAGAGGCCCGGTAGCGGGAGGAACAGATACGCAGTATTTT. Amino acids: CRARGPVAGGTDTQYF.

This clonotype was picked up many times. The chain couples TRBV5-1 to TRBJ2-5; 9 bases match TRBD1. This CDR3 is built from 14 residues. CDR1 and CDR2 (germline): SGHRS, YFSETQ. Trimming at V came to 4 bases and at J to 5 bases, leaving 6 bases not matched to a gene. The CDR3 bases are TGCGCCAGCAGCCTCTGGACAGGGGAGGAGACCCAGTACTTC. Translating it yields CASSLWTGEETQYF.

Only a few counts were recorded for this clonotype. The rearrangement joins TRBV18 to TRBJ1-2; TRBD1 might be the D (6 bases). Trimming took off 7 bases at V and 8 bases at J, with 20 bases between the two ends. The CDR3 is 14 residues long. The germline CDR1 and CDR2 sequences are KGHSH and LQKENI. As DNA, the CDR3 is TGTGCCAGCTGGAAAGGGACAAATCAGGAGGGCTACACCTTC. It codes for CASWKGTNQEGYTF.

The rearrangement joins TRBV29-1 to TRBJ2-1; 9 bases agree with TRBD1. Per germline, CDR1 SQVTM and CDR2 ANQGSEA. V gave up 7 bases and J gave up 6 bases; unmatched junction bases: 10. There are 14 residues in the CDR3. The CDR3: CSASGQGFFNEQFF. As DNA, the CDR3 is TGCAGCGCCTCGGGACAGGGCTTTTTCAATGAGCAGTTCTTC.

This sequence joins TRBV5-1 and TRBJ1-5; tentatively, D is TRBD1 (5 bases). CDR3 size: 15 residues. Germline V gene lookup returns CDR1 SGHRS and CDR2 YFSETQ. The germline V and J ends were trimmed by 0 bases and 7 bases, with 14 bases remaining between them. CDR3 nucleotide sequence: TGCGCCAGCAGCTTGGAGGGCAGGGAGGAGCAGCCCCAGCATTTT. Amino acids: CASSLEGREEQPQHF.